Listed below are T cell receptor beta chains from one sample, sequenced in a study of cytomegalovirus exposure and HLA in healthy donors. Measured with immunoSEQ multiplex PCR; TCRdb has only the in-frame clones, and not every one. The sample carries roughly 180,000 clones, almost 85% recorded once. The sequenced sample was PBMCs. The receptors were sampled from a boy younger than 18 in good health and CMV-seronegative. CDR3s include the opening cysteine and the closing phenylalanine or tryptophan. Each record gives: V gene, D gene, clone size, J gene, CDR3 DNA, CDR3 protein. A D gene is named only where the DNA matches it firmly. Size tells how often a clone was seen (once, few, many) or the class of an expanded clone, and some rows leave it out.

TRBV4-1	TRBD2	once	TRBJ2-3	TGCGCCAGCAGCCAGGCCCCAAGCGGGGGCACAGATACGCAGTATTTT	CASSQAPSGGTDTQYF
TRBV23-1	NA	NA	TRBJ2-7	TGCGCCAGACCCCCGGGGTGGCAGTACTTC	CARPPGWQYF
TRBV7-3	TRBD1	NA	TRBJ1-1	TGTGCCAGCAGCCCCCTAGGGACAGCTTTCGAAGAAGCTTTCTTT	CASSPLGTAFEEAFF
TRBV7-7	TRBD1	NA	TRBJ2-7	TGTGCTAGCAGCTTATCTTCGACACAGGGGATTGGGGGCGAGCAGTACTTC	CASSLSSTQGIGGEQYF
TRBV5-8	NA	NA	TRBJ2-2	TGTGCCAGCAGCCGAAAGAGGGTACGGACCGGGGAGCTGTTTTTT	CASSRKRVRTGELFF
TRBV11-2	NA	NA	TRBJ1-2	TGTGCCAGCAGCAAACAGGGAGCGCACTATGGCTACACCTTC	CASSKQGAHYGYTF
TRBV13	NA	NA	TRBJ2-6	TGTGCCAGCAGCCAAGCGGGTGGCGGCTCTGGGGCCAACGTCCTGACTTTC	CASSQAGGGSGANVLTF
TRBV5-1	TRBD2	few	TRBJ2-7	TGCGCCAGCAGCCGAGGACTAGCGGTCTACGAGCAGTACTTC	CASSRGLAVYEQYF
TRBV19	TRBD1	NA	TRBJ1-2	TGTGCCAGTAGTACGGACAGGTCTAACTATGGCTACACCTTC	CASSTDRSNYGYTF
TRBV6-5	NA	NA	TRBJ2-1	TGTGCCAGCAGTTACGGAGGAGCGGGTTCCTACAATGAGCAGTTCTTC	CASSYGGAGSYNEQFF
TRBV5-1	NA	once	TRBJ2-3	TGCGCCAGCAGCTTGGATGGGCAGGGGGATACGCAGTATTTT	CASSLDGQGDTQYF
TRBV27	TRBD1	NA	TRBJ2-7	TGTGCCAGCAGTGGGGACAGGCGCTCCTACGAGCAGTACTTC	CASSGDRRSYEQYF
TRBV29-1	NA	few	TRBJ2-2	TGCAGCGTTGAGCTAGCACTAGGCGGGGAGCTGTTTTTT	CSVELALGGELFF
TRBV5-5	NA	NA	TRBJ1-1	TGTGCCAGCAGCTCATGGGACAAACGTTCTGAAGCTTTCTTT	CASSSWDKRSEAFF
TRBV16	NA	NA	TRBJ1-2	TGTGCCAGCAGCCAATTACAGGGCGCGGGCTACACCTTC	CASSQLQGAGYTF
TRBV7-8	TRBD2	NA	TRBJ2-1	TGTGCCAGCAGCGTTTCTAGCGGGGGGGCCATAAATGAGCAGTTCTTC	CASSVSSGGAINEQFF
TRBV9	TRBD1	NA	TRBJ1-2	TGTGCCAGCGACGGACAGGGCAAGAACTATGGCTACACCTTC	CASDGQGKNYGYTF
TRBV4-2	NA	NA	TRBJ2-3	TGTGCCAGCAGCCAATCGGCGGACTACACAGATACGCAGTATTTT	CASSQSADYTDTQYF
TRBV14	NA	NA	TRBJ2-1	TGTGCCAGCAGCCCTTCGGCGAGACAAAAGTACAATGAGCAGTTCTTC	CASSPSARQKYNEQFF
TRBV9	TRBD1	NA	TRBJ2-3	TGTGCCAGCAGCTATGGGACAGGATATTACACAGATACGCAGTATTTT	CASSYGTGYYTDTQYF
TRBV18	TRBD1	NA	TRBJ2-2	TGTGCCAGCTCAAAAGGACAGGGTAGAGGCACCGGGGAGCTGTTTTTT	CASSKGQGRGTGELFF
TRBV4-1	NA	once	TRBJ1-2	TGCGCCAGCAGCCAAGAGAGAGGTCCCCATGGCTACACCTTC	CASSQERGPHGYTF
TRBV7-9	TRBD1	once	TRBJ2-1	TGTGCCAGCAGCTTTATGGACAGGCGAGGCAATGAGCAGTTCTTC	CASSFMDRRGNEQFF
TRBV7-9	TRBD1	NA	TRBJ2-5	TGTGCCAGCAGCTTATTTGGGACAGGGGAAGAGACCCAGTACTTC	CASSLFGTGEETQYF
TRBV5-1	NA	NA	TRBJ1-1	TGCGCCAGCAGCCCTAACCTTAAACAGGGATACACTGAAGCTTTCTTT	CASSPNLKQGYTEAFF
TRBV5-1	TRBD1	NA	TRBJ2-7	TGCGCCAGCAGGACGGACAGGGGGCTATCCTACGAGCAGTACTTC	CASRTDRGLSYEQYF
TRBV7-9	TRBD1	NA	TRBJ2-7	TGTGCCAGCAGCCTCACCGACAGGGTAAGAGGGTACGAGCAGTACTTC	CASSLTDRVRGYEQYF
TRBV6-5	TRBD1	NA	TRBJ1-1	TGTGCCAGCAGTCCCCCTACAGGGGGGGGTGAAGCTTTCTTT	CASSPPTGGGEAFF
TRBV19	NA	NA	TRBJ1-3	TGTGCCAGTAGGACAGACCTCGGTGGAAACACCATATATTTT	CASRTDLGGNTIYF
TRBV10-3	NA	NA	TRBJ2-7	TGTGCCATCAGTAGGGACAAAGCCTACGAGCAGTACTTC	CAISRDKAYEQYF
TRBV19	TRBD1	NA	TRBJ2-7	TGTGCCAGTAGTAGAACCGCCGGGACAGGAGGCGAGCAGTACTTC	CASSRTAGTGGEQYF
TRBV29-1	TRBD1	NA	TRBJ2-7	TGCAGCGTTCGGAACAGGGGGCTAGGCGAGCAGTACTTC	CSVRNRGLGEQYF
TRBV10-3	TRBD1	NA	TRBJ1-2	TGTGCCATCAGTGAGAGCACAGGGGAAGGTGGCTACACCTTC	CAISESTGEGGYTF
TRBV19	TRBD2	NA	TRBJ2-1	TGTGCCAGTAGTATCATCCCCTGGACTAGCGGGTTCCTCTGGGAGAATGAGCAGTTCTTC	CASSIIPWTSGFLWENEQFF
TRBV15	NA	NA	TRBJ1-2	TGTGCCACCAGCAGAGTAGGCCGGGAGAATGGCTACACCTTC	CATSRVGRENGYTF
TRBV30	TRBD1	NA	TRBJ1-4	TGTGCCTCCGACAGGGAAGGTGGTGAAAAACTGTTTTTT	CASDREGGEKLFF
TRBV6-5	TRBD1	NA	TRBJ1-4	TGTGCCAGCAGCCGACAGGGTAATGAAAAACTGTTTTTT	CASSRQGNEKLFF
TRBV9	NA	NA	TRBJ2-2	TGTGCCAGCAGCGCCTGGACGGGAAACACCGGGGAGCTGTTTTTT	CASSAWTGNTGELFF
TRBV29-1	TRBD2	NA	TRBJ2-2	TGCAGCGCCCGGACTAGCGGGGGGGCGGGCGGGGAGCTGTTTTTT	CSARTSGGAGGELFF
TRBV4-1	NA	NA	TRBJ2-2	TGCGCCAGCAGCCCTGGACTATCCGGGGAGCTGTTTTTT	CASSPGLSGELFF
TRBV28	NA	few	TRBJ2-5	TGTGCCAGCAGTTTATGGGGTTTTGTTGCGCTCGGGGAGACCCAGTACTTC	CASSLWGFVALGETQYF
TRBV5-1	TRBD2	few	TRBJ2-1	TGCGCCAGCAGCTGGGGACTAGCGGGAGGACCACCAGCGGAGCAGTTCTTC	CASSWGLAGGPPAEQFF
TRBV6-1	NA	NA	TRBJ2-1	TGTGCCAGCAGTGAACGAGCGGAAGCGAATGAGCAGTTCTTC	CASSERAEANEQFF
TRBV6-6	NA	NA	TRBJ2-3	TGTGCCAGCAGTCTCAAAGAAATACTCACAGATACGCAGTATTTT	CASSLKEILTDTQYF